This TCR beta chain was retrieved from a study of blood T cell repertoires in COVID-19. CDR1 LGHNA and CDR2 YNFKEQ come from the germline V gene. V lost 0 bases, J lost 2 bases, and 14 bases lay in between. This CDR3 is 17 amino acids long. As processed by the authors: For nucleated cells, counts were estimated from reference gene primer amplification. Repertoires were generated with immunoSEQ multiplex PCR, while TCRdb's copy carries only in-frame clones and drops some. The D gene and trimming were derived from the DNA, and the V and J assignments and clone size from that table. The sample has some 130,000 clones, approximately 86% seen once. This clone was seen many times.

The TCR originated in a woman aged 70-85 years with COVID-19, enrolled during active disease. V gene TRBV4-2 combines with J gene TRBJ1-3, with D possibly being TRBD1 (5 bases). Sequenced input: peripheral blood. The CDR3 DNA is TGTGCCAGCAGCCAAGATCTGGGACTTTTGGCTGGAAACACCATATATTTT. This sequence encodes CASSQDLGLLAGNTIYF.